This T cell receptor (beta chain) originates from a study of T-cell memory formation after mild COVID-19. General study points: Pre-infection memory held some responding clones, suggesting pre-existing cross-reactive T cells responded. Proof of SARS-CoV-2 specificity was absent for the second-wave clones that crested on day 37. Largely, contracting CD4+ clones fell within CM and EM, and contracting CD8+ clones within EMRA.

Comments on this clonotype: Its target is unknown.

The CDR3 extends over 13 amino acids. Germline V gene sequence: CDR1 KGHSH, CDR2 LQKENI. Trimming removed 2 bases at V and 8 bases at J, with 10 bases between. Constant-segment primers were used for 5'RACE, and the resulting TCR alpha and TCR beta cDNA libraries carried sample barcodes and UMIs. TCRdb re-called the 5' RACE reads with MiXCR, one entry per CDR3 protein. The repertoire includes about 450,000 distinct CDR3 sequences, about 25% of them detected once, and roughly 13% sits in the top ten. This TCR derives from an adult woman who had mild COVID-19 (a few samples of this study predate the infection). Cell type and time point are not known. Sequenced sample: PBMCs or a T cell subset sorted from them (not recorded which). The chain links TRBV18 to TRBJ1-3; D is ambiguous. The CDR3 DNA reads TGTGCCAGCTCACCAACGGGCGCGGACACCATATATTTT. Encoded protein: CASSPTGADTIYF. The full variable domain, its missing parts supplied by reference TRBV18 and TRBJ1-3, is NAGVMQNPRHLVRRRGQEARLRCSPMKGHSHVYWYRQLPEEGLKFMVYLQKENIIDESGMPKERFSAEFPKEGPSILRIQQVVRGDSAAYFCASSPTGADTIYFGEGSWLTVV.